This entry lists 23 T cell receptor beta chains sequenced from one sample in a study of blood T cell repertoires in COVID-19. Data came from immunoSEQ multiplex PCR; TCRdb stores just in-frame clones and leaves some out. The table lists around 200,000 clones, over 70% of them singletons. The sample was peripheral blood. These receptors were obtained from a woman aged 50 to 65 with acute or convalescent COVID-19.

The V gene is TRBV12-3 or TRBV12-4, the J gene TRBJ2-5; D perhaps matches TRBD2 (6 bases). Trimming took off 6 bases at V and 7 bases at J, with 15 bases between the two ends. This CDR3 spans 13 amino acids. The CDR3 nucleotides are TGTGCCAGCAGGGGGGGAATAGTGGGGACCCAGTACTTC. Protein: CASRGGIVGTQYF.

The rearrangement uses TRBV5-1 and TRBJ1-5; D gene uncertain. Germline values: CDR1 SGHRS, CDR2 YFSETQ. Trimming pared 0 bases from V and 3 bases from J, leaving 10 bases between. CDR3 length: 15 amino acids. CDR3 sequence: CASSLAGEFNQPQHF. In DNA, the CDR3 is TGCGCCAGCAGCTTGGCCGGGGAGTTCAATCAGCCCCAGCATTTT.

The chain joins TRBV27 to TRBJ2-7, with 7 bases fitting TRBD2. The CDR3 runs 15 residues. Germline assignment: CDR1 MNHEY and CDR2 SMNVEV (reference sequence). V shed 2 bases, J shed 0 bases, and the junction held 4 bases outside the gene matches. CDR3 protein: CASSLHSGYSYEQYF. CDR3 bases: TGTGCCAGCAGTTTACATAGCGGGTACTCCTACGAGCAGTACTTC.

This rearrangement joins TRBV7-2 to TRBJ2-7; TRBD1 matches 10 bases. The CDR3 contains 14 residues. The V gene's germline CDR1 is SGHTA and CDR2 FQGNSA. The ends lost 5 bases at V and 4 bases at J; junction bases unmatched: 5. CDR3 sequence reads: CASSPRDRGYEQYF. The DNA for the CDR3 is TGTGCCAGCAGCCCTCGGGACAGGGGTTACGAGCAGTACTTC.

J is TRBJ2-7 and V is TRBV14, with 7 bases that match TRBD2. The CDR3 totals 17 residues. CDR1 is SGHDN, CDR2 FVKESK, per germline. With V trimmed by 1 base and J by 2 bases, 11 bases remained unmatched. CDR3 amino acids: CASSQGRDYWGTYEQYF. The CDR3 bases are TGTGCCAGCAGCCAAGGGAGGGACTACTGGGGGACCTACGAGCAGTACTTC.

The chain carries TRBV4-2 and TRBJ2-5, with D maybe TRBD1 (6 bases). CDR1 and CDR2 (germline): LGHNA, YNFKEQ. This CDR3 region has 18 residues. Trimming took off 0 bases at V and 5 bases at J, with 22 bases between the two ends. The DNA for the CDR3 is TGTGCCAGCAGCCAAGATTGCCCCGTTAGTGAGGGGGTTGAGACCCAGTACTTC. Translated: CASSQDCPVSEGVETQYF.

This clone appeared once. The gene calls are TRBV27 and TRBJ1-6; possibly TRBD1 for D (6 bases). V was clipped by 0 bases and J by 7 bases, with 10 bases between them. This CDR3 has 15 amino acids. Germline CDR1 and CDR2: MNHEY and SMNVEV (reference sequence). The CDR3 DNA reads as TGTGCCAGCAGTTTATCCCACAGGGCGAATTCACCCCTCCACTTT. Protein sequence: CASSLSHRANSPLHF.

CDR3 nucleotide sequence: TGTGCCAGCAGCCCTGGACAGGGGGCTATAAATGAGCAGTTCTTC. It yields the protein CASSPGQGAINEQFF. V usage is TRBV7-9 and J usage is TRBJ2-1; 11 bases fit TRBD1. With 5 bases clipped from V and 7 bases from J, the junction kept 7 bases outside the gene matches. This CDR3 region has 15 residues. Germline V lookup: CDR1 SEHNR, CDR2 FQNEAQ (reference sequence).

The chain joins TRBV30 to TRBJ2-1; 9 bases match TRBD2. Germline V gene data show CDR1 as GTSNPN and CDR2 as SVGIG (reference sequence). After removal of 5 bases from V and 6 bases from J, the junction contained 8 bases not matched to a gene. CDR3 size: 14 residues. Here the CDR3 reads CAWGRLAATNEQFF. For the CDR3, the DNA is TGTGCCTGGGGCCGACTAGCGGCAACCAATGAGCAGTTCTTC.

The CDR3 reads CASSFRRTSSYEQYF. The CDR3 region has the DNA TGTGCCAGCAGTTTCAGGCGTACGAGCTCCTACGAGCAGTACTTC. The chain has TRBV27 and TRBJ2-7; D not resolved. CDR1 is MNHEY and CDR2 is SMNVEV in the germline V gene (reference sequence). The CDR3 totals 15 residues. The V end was cut by 3 bases, the J end by 0 bases, with 12 bases between.

The gene calls are TRBV24-1 and TRBJ2-3, with D possibly matching TRBD1 (5 bases). CDR1 and CDR2 (germline): KGHDR, SFDVKD. The CDR3 sequence is 14 residues long. Trimming removed 0 bases at V and 3 bases at J, with 6 bases between. The CDR3 sequence is CATSDLRGTDTQYF. DNA for the CDR3: TGTGCCACCAGTGATTTGAGGGGAACAGATACGCAGTATTTT.

The chain has TRBV5-4 and TRBJ2-7; TRBD2 agrees at 11 bases. CDR1 is SGHNT and CDR2 is YYREEE in the germline V gene (reference sequence). CDR3 size: 15 residues. With V trimmed by 1 base and J by 3 bases, 3 bases remained unmatched. CDR3 in amino acids: CASSLLAGGSYEQYF. CDR3 sequence (DNA): TGTGCCAGCAGCTTGCTAGCGGGAGGCAGCTACGAGCAGTACTTC.

This chain connects TRBV12-3 or TRBV12-4 to TRBJ1-5; D gene ambiguous. V lost 6 bases to trimming and J lost 3 bases, with 9 bases between them. The length of the CDR3 is 13 residues. The CDR3 here is CASRSRINQPQHF. The CDR3 region has the DNA TGTGCCAGCAGGTCCAGGATCAATCAGCCCCAGCATTTT.

The chain employs TRBV7-2 and TRBJ2-5; D may be TRBD2 (6 bases). With 3 bases removed from V and 5 bases from J, the gap between germline ends came to 10 bases. The V gene's germline CDR1 is SGHTA and CDR2 FQGNSA. CDR3 length equals 13 residues. In DNA form, the CDR3 reads TGTGCCAGCAGCTTGGCCCGGGGGGAGACCCAGTACTTC. It translates to CASSLARGETQYF.

The chain is built from TRBV5-1 and TRBJ1-1; D gene uncertain. Per germline, CDR1 SGHRS and CDR2 YFSETQ. Between the trimmed V and J ends, which lost 3 bases and 3 bases, there was a span of 15 bases. CDR3 length equals 15 residues. The CDR3 reads CASSSPSTPHTEAFF. For the CDR3, the DNA is TGCGCCAGCAGCTCCCCCTCGACACCCCACACTGAAGCTTTCTTT.

There are a few counts of this clone. The genes are TRBV11-2 and TRBJ2-7; 14 nucleotides match TRBD2. The ends lost 2 bases at V and 5 bases at J; junction bases unmatched: 8. This CDR3 has 17 amino acids. CDR1 and CDR2 from the germline V gene are SGHAT and FQNNGV. The CDR3: CASSLRGGGLAGDEQYF. In DNA form, the CDR3 reads TGTGCCAGCAGCTTACGCGGAGGGGGACTAGCGGGAGACGAGCAGTACTTC.

This chain links TRBV6-5 with TRBJ2-3, with no clear D. Germline assignment: CDR1 MNHEY and CDR2 SVGAGI. Trimming shortened V by 0 bases and J by 6 bases, and 10 bases separated the two germline ends. The CDR3 covers 14 residues. CDR3: CASSYSNLGDTQYF. The CDR3 DNA reads TGTGCCAGCAGTTACTCGAACCTCGGGGATACGCAGTATTTT.

This clone was recorded once. The V and J genes are TRBV3-1 (or the pseudogene TRBV3-2) and TRBJ1-2, with 7 bases fitting TRBD1. This CDR3 region has 17 residues. Germline CDR1 reads LGHDT; CDR2 reads YNNKEL (reference sequence). After removal of 1 base from V and 3 bases from J, the junction contained 11 bases not matched to a gene. This chain's CDR3 is CASSQGLSGGPDYGYTF. The CDR3 DNA is TGTGCCAGCAGCCAAGGCTTATCAGGGGGTCCGGACTATGGCTACACCTTC.

The chain is built from TRBV7-2 and TRBJ2-7; D possibly corresponds to TRBD2 (6 bases). Trimming left V 3 bases short and J 6 bases short, with 9 bases between. The CDR3 runs to 12 residues. CDR1 is SGHTA and CDR2 is FQGNSA in the germline V gene. The CDR3: CASSFGGVEQYF. CDR3 bases: TGTGCCAGCAGCTTTGGAGGGGTCGAGCAGTACTTC.

CDR3 in DNA: TGTGCCAGCAGTCCCTTGGGGACAGTCAGCACCTACGAGCAGTACTTC. This encodes CASSPLGTVSTYEQYF. The rearrangement joins TRBV11-2 to TRBJ2-7; 7 bases fit TRBD1. CDR1 and CDR2 from the germline V gene are SGHAT and FQNNGV. There are 16 residues in the CDR3. V trimming: 6 bases; J trimming: 2 bases; junction bases outside the gene matches: 13.

This chain connects TRBV5-4 to TRBJ2-7; TRBD2 aligns across 7 bases. Germline-derived CDR1 and CDR2 are SGHNT and YYREEE (reference sequence). The CDR3 spans 15 residues. The V and J ends lost 4 bases and 5 bases, in that order; junction bases with no gene match: 12. For the CDR3, the DNA is TGTGCCAGCAGCCTCCAGGCCACCGGGAGGAACGAGCAGTACTTC. Its protein product is CASSLQATGRNEQYF.

The chain employs TRBV27 and TRBJ2-3, with 7 bases identical to TRBD2. CDR3 size: 14 residues. V was clipped by 5 bases and J by 7 bases; unmatched bases: 9. The germline V gene encodes CDR1 MNHEY and CDR2 SMNVEV (reference sequence). CDR3 nucleotide sequence: TGTGCCAGCAGTATCAGCGGGAACCCCTATACGCAGTATTTT. Translating gives CASSISGNPYTQYF.

This rearrangement joins TRBV29-1 to TRBJ1-1; the match to TRBD1 covers 8 bases. Germline V gene sequence: CDR1 SQVTM, CDR2 ANQGSEA. Germline trimming cut 6 bases from V and 4 bases from J; bases unmatched to any gene: 10. The CDR3 sequence is 14 residues long. The CDR3, as DNA: TGCAGCGTCGGGACAGGCGGCCCGGGCACTGAAGCTTTCTTT. Translation: CSVGTGGPGTEAFF.